These T cell receptor beta chains were read from a single sample in a study. TCRdb reanalysed the 5' RACE reads using MiXCR and keeps one entry per CDR3 protein. Among around 6,200 distinct CDR3 sequences listed, roughly three fifths were seen once. The specimen sequenced was naive CD4+ T cells sorted from blood. The receptors derive from a female donor with breast cancer. Each CDR3 is given with its conserved first and last residue. The order of the fields is V gene, J gene, CDR3 protein.

>TRBV7-2|TRBJ1-2
CASSLAPGQGGHGYTF
>TRBV7-3|TRBJ2-2
CASSPQGGELFF
>TRBV5-4|TRBJ2-7
CASSGGYEQYF
>TRBV20-1|TRBJ2-1
CSATGAGVNEQIF
>TRBV9|TRBJ2-5
CASSGQGRQETQYF
>TRBV6-5|TRBJ2-2
CASRTPGLGGGELFF
>TRBV27|TRBJ2-2
CASSFDGRRTGELFF
>TRBV2|TRBJ1-2
CASSEEQVYGYTF
>TRBV7-8|TRBJ2-7
CASSFLAGSYEQYF
>TRBV7-2|TRBJ2-2
CASSGLAGVTGELFF
>TRBV2|TRBJ2-2
CASSDGGRSAGELFF
>TRBV20-1|TRBJ2-3
CSAKADTQYF
>TRBV29-1|TRBJ2-3
CSVVVDRRGGTDTQYF
>TRBV5-5|TRBJ2-3
CASSLSVLTDTQYF
>TRBV27|TRBJ2-5
CASSPTGTGRQETQYF
>TRBV6-1|TRBJ1-2
CASSWAWDRVSGYTF
>TRBV20-1|TRBJ2-1
CSARATSGGYNEQFF
>TRBV10-3|TRBJ2-2
CAISGGGRGTGELFF
>TRBV20-1|TRBJ1-2
CSGRPPGRGQTYGYTF
>TRBV5-1|TRBJ2-7
CASSSRSGRDRVNF
>TRBV5-1|TRBJ2-5
CASSARAGEAQYF
>TRBV4-3|TRBJ1-4
CASNQDMGSGTGKLFF
>TRBV30|TRBJ1-2
CAWRSGGGGYTF
>TRBV6-2/TRBV6-3|TRBJ2-3
CASSLGRQGIRTQYF
>TRBV20-1|TRBJ1-1
CSAPRGGSTEAFF
>TRBV4-2|TRBJ2-7
CASSQVTGISYEQYF
>TRBV19|TRBJ2-1
CASSILADHNEQFF
>TRBV20-1|TRBJ2-5
CSAHGLAGTQETQYF
>TRBV20-1|TRBJ1-1
CSARDFYDRDGAFF
>TRBV5-1|TRBJ2-7
CASSFRDRDDEQYF
>TRBV7-2|TRBJ1-2
CASSRDLGTGSDYGYTF